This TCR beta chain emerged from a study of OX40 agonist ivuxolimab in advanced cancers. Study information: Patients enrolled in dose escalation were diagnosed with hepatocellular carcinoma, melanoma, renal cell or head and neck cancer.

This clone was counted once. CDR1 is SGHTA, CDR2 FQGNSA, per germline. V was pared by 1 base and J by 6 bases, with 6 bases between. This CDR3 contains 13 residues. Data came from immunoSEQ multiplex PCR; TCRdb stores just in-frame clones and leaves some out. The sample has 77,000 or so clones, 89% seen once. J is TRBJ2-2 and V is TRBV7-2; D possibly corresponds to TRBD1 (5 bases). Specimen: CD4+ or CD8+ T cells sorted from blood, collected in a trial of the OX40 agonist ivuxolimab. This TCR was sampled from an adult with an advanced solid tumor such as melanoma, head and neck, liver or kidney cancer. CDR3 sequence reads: CASSLGTPGELFF. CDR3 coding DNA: TGTGCCAGCAGCTTAGGGACACCCGGGGAGCTGTTTTTT.